This T cell receptor beta chain originates from a study of shared clonotypes between healthy human individuals. Trimming took 8 bases from V and 6 from J; bases not matched to a gene: 10. CDR3 length: 14 residues. From germline, CDR1 is SNHLY and CDR2 FYNNEI. Assay: immunoSEQ multiplex PCR; the TCRdb copy retains only in-frame clones and omits some. The table lists approximately 330,000 clones, around 70% of them singletons. The receptor's source is a man in his thirties or forties in good health. This sequence joins TRBV2 and TRBJ2-3, with 8 positions matching TRBD2. The source material was memory CD4+ T cells sorted from blood. Subset denoted: CD45RA-negative fraction. The CDR3 sequence is CASQLAADLDTQYF. CDR3 sequence (DNA): TGTGCCAGCCAACTAGCGGCTGACCTGGATACGCAGTATTTT.